The rows below give T cell receptor beta chains drawn from one sample of a study of immune evolution from preneoplasia to lung adenocarcinoma. Profiling relied on immunoSEQ multiplex PCR, and the TCRdb table lists in-frame clones only, not all of them. The sample lists over 3,500 clones; under 85% were seen once. The sequencing sample was made of FFPE minimally invasive lung adenocarcinoma tissue. The source of these receptors is a person between 45 and 75 years old with lung adenocarcinoma. CDR3s include the opening cysteine and the closing phenylalanine or tryptophan. D genes are given only for firm matches. Clone size is given for some rows only: seen once, a few or many times, or a class if the clone is expanded.

clone_size: -
j_call: TRBJ1-1
d_call: TRBD1
v_call: TRBV11-1
cdr3_nt: TGTGCCAGCAGCCTAACAGGGGGCTCCACTGAAGCTTTCTTT
cdr3_aa: CASSLTGGSTEAFF

clone_size: -
j_call: TRBJ1-2
d_call: TRBD1
v_call: TRBV28
cdr3_nt: TGTGCCAGCAGTTCCGGACAGGGGCTTGGCTACACCTTC
cdr3_aa: CASSSGQGLGYTF

clone_size: -
j_call: TRBJ1-3
d_call: -
v_call: TRBV28
cdr3_nt: TGTGCCAGCAGTTCGCCAATGGGATCTGGAAACACCATATATTTT
cdr3_aa: CASSSPMGSGNTIYF

clone_size: -
j_call: TRBJ2-3
d_call: -
v_call: TRBV5-6
cdr3_nt: TGTGCCAGCAGCTTGGCCGGCACAGATACGCAGTATTTT
cdr3_aa: CASSLAGTDTQYF

clone_size: -
j_call: TRBJ2-3
d_call: -
v_call: TRBV15
cdr3_nt: TGTGCCACCAAGGGCTGGGGAACAGATACGCAGTATTTT
cdr3_aa: CATKGWGTDTQYF

clone_size: -
j_call: TRBJ2-7
d_call: -
v_call: TRBV5-1
cdr3_nt: TGCGCCAGCAGCGAACAAGGCGAGCAGTACTTC
cdr3_aa: CASSEQGEQYF

clone_size: few
j_call: TRBJ1-3
d_call: -
v_call: TRBV6-5
cdr3_nt: TGTGCCAGCAGTCCCGGGACACCCTCATGGTATTTT
cdr3_aa: CASSPGTPSWYF

clone_size: -
j_call: TRBJ2-7
d_call: TRBD2
v_call: TRBV27
cdr3_nt: TGTGCCAGCAGTCCCCAGGGAGGGGTCGACGAGCAGTACTTC
cdr3_aa: CASSPQGGVDEQYF

clone_size: -
j_call: TRBJ1-3
d_call: -
v_call: TRBV28
cdr3_nt: TGTGCCAGCAGGTATCCCCGAAGGGGAAACACCATATATTTT
cdr3_aa: CASRYPRRGNTIYF

clone_size: once
j_call: TRBJ2-1
d_call: TRBD2
v_call: TRBV9
cdr3_nt: TGTGCCAGCAGCGTAGAGGGAGCGGGAGGGTTCAATGAGCAGTTCTTC
cdr3_aa: CASSVEGAGGFNEQFF

clone_size: -
j_call: TRBJ2-7
d_call: TRBD2
v_call: TRBV7-8
cdr3_nt: TGTGCCAGCAGCTTAGTTCGGCTAGCGGGGGGGTCTAGGGAGCAGTACTTC
cdr3_aa: CASSLVRLAGGSREQYF

clone_size: -
j_call: TRBJ1-3
d_call: -
v_call: TRBV30
cdr3_nt: TGTGCCTGGACACGTGGGGCAGAGACTGGAAACACCATATATTTT
cdr3_aa: CAWTRGAETGNTIYF

clone_size: -
j_call: TRBJ2-7
d_call: TRBD1
v_call: TRBV29-1
cdr3_nt: TGCAGCGTGGGACAGGGTCATCCTGAGCAGTACTTC
cdr3_aa: CSVGQGHPEQYF

clone_size: few
j_call: TRBJ1-2
d_call: -
v_call: TRBV29-1
cdr3_nt: TGCAGCGTTGATCTAGGGACTTATGGCTACACCTTC
cdr3_aa: CSVDLGTYGYTF

clone_size: -
j_call: TRBJ2-3
d_call: -
v_call: TRBV5-1
cdr3_nt: TGCGCCAGCGCCCGGACAGTATTCGGGACAGATACGCAGTATTTT
cdr3_aa: CASARTVFGTDTQYF

clone_size: few
j_call: TRBJ2-6
d_call: -
v_call: TRBV27
cdr3_nt: TGTGCCAGCAGTTGGAGACACTGGCTACAAAGTCGGGCCAACGTCCTGACTTTC
cdr3_aa: CASSWRHWLQSRANVLTF

clone_size: -
j_call: TRBJ2-7
d_call: TRBD2
v_call: TRBV4-2
cdr3_nt: TGTGCCAGCAGCCAAGATAGCGGGAGCTCCTACGAGCAGTACTTC
cdr3_aa: CASSQDSGSSYEQYF

clone_size: -
j_call: TRBJ1-1
d_call: -
v_call: TRBV7-3
cdr3_nt: TGTGCCAGCAGCTTAGGGGGGCTCACTGAAGCTTTCTTT
cdr3_aa: CASSLGGLTEAFF

clone_size: -
j_call: TRBJ1-2
d_call: -
v_call: TRBV5-1
cdr3_nt: TGCGCCAGCAGCTTGGCCGGTCCCGGGGGTGACTATGGCTACACCTTC
cdr3_aa: CASSLAGPGGDYGYTF

clone_size: -
j_call: TRBJ2-7
d_call: -
v_call: TRBV7-8
cdr3_nt: TGTGCCAGCAGCCCCAGGACAGCTTGGGATGAGCAGTACTTC
cdr3_aa: CASSPRTAWDEQYF

clone_size: -
j_call: TRBJ2-7
d_call: -
v_call: TRBV6-5
cdr3_nt: TGTGCCAGCAGTTACCGTCGACAGAACTACGAGCAGTACTTC
cdr3_aa: CASSYRRQNYEQYF

clone_size: few
j_call: TRBJ1-4
d_call: -
v_call: TRBV6-5
cdr3_nt: TGTGCCAGCTGGACAGCTAATGAAAAACTGTTTTTT
cdr3_aa: CASWTANEKLFF

clone_size: -
j_call: TRBJ2-2
d_call: -
v_call: TRBV7-2
cdr3_nt: TGTGCCAGCAGCTTTCTAGCTTCCGGGGAGCTGTTTTTT
cdr3_aa: CASSFLASGELFF

clone_size: -
j_call: TRBJ2-2
d_call: -
v_call: TRBV29-1
cdr3_nt: TGCAGCGCCGCGGGATCGGCGGCCGGGGAGCTGTTTTTT
cdr3_aa: CSAAGSAAGELFF

clone_size: -
j_call: TRBJ2-3
d_call: -
v_call: TRBV4-1
cdr3_nt: TGCGCCAGCAGCCAAGGGAGGCGGACAGATACGCAGTATTTT
cdr3_aa: CASSQGRRTDTQYF

clone_size: -
j_call: TRBJ2-6
d_call: TRBD1
v_call: TRBV6-6
cdr3_nt: TGTGCCAGCAGCCCCAGGGGGCGAGGGGCCAACGTCCTGACTTTC
cdr3_aa: CASSPRGRGANVLTF

clone_size: -
j_call: TRBJ1-1
d_call: TRBD1
v_call: TRBV4-1
cdr3_nt: TGCGCCAGCAGCCAAGAGGGACAGATGATGAACACTGAAGCTTTCTTT
cdr3_aa: CASSQEGQMMNTEAFF

clone_size: -
j_call: TRBJ2-2
d_call: TRBD1
v_call: TRBV2
cdr3_nt: TGTGCCAGCAGTGGACAGGGGGACACCGGGGAGCTGTTTTTT
cdr3_aa: CASSGQGDTGELFF

clone_size: few
j_call: TRBJ1-1
d_call: -
v_call: TRBV27
cdr3_nt: TGTGCCAGCAGTTTAAGTTCGGGGCTGAACACTGAAGCTTTCTTT
cdr3_aa: CASSLSSGLNTEAFF